This TCR beta chain was profiled in a study of shared clonotypes between healthy human individuals. Some 29,000 T cell genomes (around 200 ng DNA) went into each sorted-subset replicate. Produced via immunoSEQ multiplex PCR; TCRdb's table is partial and in-frame only. Seen here are 550,000 to 650,000 clones, approximately 96% observed once, and the top ten hold roughly 0.1%. Study-level findings and limits: A handful of donors shared about 4.5% of their naive CD4 clonotypes. Among non-shared clonotypes, generation probabilities were lower than among those shared by all four donors.

The length of the CDR3 is 17 residues. CDR1 is SGHAT, CDR2 FQNNGV, per germline. Germline trimming cut 5 bases from V and 4 bases from J; bases unmatched to any gene: 16. About this clone: Its antigen is undetermined.

Naive CD8 cells, CD45RO-negative and positively selected for CCR7, excluded terminally differentiated effector memory CD45RA+ cells. Adult donors, all healthy and HIV-negative, had no recent acute infections or vaccinations. Material: naive CD8+ T cells sorted from blood. The rearrangement uses TRBV11-2 and TRBJ2-7; 8 nucleotides line up with TRBD2. This TCR derives from a woman under 40 in good health. The CDR3 reads CASSSPTVAGFQYEQYF. The CDR3 nucleotides are TGTGCCAGCAGCAGTCCCACGGTAGCGGGGTTTCAATACGAGCAGTACTTC.